Detailed here is one TCR beta chain. This specimen comes from a study of blood T cell repertoires in COVID-19. The data were produced by immunoSEQ multiplex PCR, yet TCRdb's version contains in-frame clones alone and is incomplete. This sample has some 240,000 clones; roughly 83% occur once, and the top ten carry approximately 10%. The germline V gene encodes CDR1 MDHEN and CDR2 SYDVKM. This CDR3 is built from 14 residues. Trimming removed 3 bases from V and 4 bases from J; junction bases left unmatched: 5. The sequenced sample was peripheral blood. The clonotype originates from a woman aged 80 or over with acute or convalescent COVID-19. This chain joins TRBV28 and TRBJ2-5, with TRBD2 identical over 7 bases. The CDR3 is CASSLGGSSETQYF. The CDR3 DNA sequence: TGTGCCAGCAGTTTGGGGGGGAGCTCAGAGACCCAGTACTTC.